The 15 T cell receptor beta chains below were found in one sample sequenced in a study of blood T cell repertoires in COVID-19. TCRdb's copy holds only in-frame clones and misses some; the assay was immunoSEQ multiplex PCR. The sample lists about 80,000 clones, around 76% occurring once. The sequencing input was peripheral blood. Receptors were obtained from a man in his 70s with active or convalescent COVID-19.

The chain uses TRBV29-1 and TRBJ2-7; unclear D gene. The V and J ends lost 8 bases and 7 bases respectively, with 12 bases between them. Germline V gene sequence: CDR1 SQVTM, CDR2 ANQGSEA. This CDR3 region has 10 residues. CDR3 protein: CSISTGEQYF. The CDR3 DNA sequence: TGCAGCATCTCTACGGGTGAGCAGTACTTC.

CDR3 region: CASSSSGGDTDTQYF. The CDR3 region has the DNA TGTGCCAGCAGCAGTTCAGGCGGGGACACAGATACGCAGTATTTT. The rearrangement joins TRBV21-1 to TRBJ2-3; the table's D call, TRBD2, has no DNA check behind it. TRBV21-1 is noted as a pseudogene. The CDR3 extends over 15 amino acids.

V gene TRBV6-6 combines with J gene TRBJ2-7; 10 nucleotides match TRBD1. The CDR3 covers 15 residues. After removal of 4 bases from V and 1 base from J, the junction contained 4 bases not matched to a gene. Germline CDR1 reads MNHNY; CDR2 reads SVGAGI (reference sequence). The CDR3 nucleotides read TGTGCCAGCAGTTCACGGGACAGGGGTTCCTACGAGCAGTACTTC. It specifies CASSSRDRGSYEQYF.

This clone was observed once. The chain combines TRBV6-6 with TRBJ2-3; TRBD2 is a possible D gene (7 bases). CDR1 and CDR2 (germline): MNHNY, SVGAGI (reference sequence). The V gene lost 10 bases and the J gene lost 1 base, with 15 bases spanning the gap. The CDR3 extends over 14 amino acids. The CDR3 DNA is TGTGCCACTCTCGGGGGGCCCGGCACAGATACGCAGTATTTT. Translated: CATLGGPGTDTQYF.

This clone was seen just once. This chain links TRBV2 with TRBJ1-2, with 8 nucleotides matching TRBD1. The CDR3 totals 16 residues. CDR1 and CDR2 from the germline V gene are SNHLY and FYNNEI. Germline trimming cut 0 bases from V and 2 bases from J; bases unmatched to any gene: 5. The CDR3 here is CASSEAPGGKNYGYTF. CDR3 DNA: TGTGCCAGCAGTGAAGCGCCAGGGGGCAAGAACTATGGCTACACCTTC.

The chain carries TRBV12-1 and TRBJ1-2. TRBV12-1 is marked as a pseudogene. The CDR3 has 11 amino acids. CDR3 nucleotide sequence: TGTGCCAGCAGCCAGAGAGGGCGCTACACCTTC. As protein: CASSQRGRYTF.

The CDR3 protein is CASSYQVDRRETQYF. CDR3 nucleotides: TGTGCCAGCAGTTACCAGGTGGACAGGCGGGAGACCCAGTACTTC. The chain recombines TRBV6-5 with TRBJ2-5; 7 bases are shared with TRBD1. The CDR3 contains 15 residues. Germline-derived CDR1 and CDR2 are MNHEY and SVGAGI. The ends lost 2 bases at V and 5 bases at J; junction bases unmatched: 8.

This chain uses TRBV1 with TRBJ2-1; no check of the table's D call, TRBD2, against the DNA was made. TRBV1 is an annotated pseudogene. The CDR3 extends over 16 amino acids. The CDR3 here is CTSSQELAGGCNEQFF. The CDR3 nucleotides read TGCACCAGCAGCCAGGAACTAGCGGGGGGTTGCAATGAGCAGTTCTTC.

The chain is built from TRBV12-5 and TRBJ1-3, with D unresolved. Germline V gene sequence: CDR1 LGHNT, CDR2 FRNRAP. The V end lost 7 bases, the J end lost 8 bases, and 9 bases lay between the germline ends. The CDR3 has 11 residues. The CDR3 loop is CASALRDTIYF. The CDR3 DNA reads as TGTGCTAGTGCCCTTCGAGACACCATATATTTT.

V usage is TRBV5-1 and J usage is TRBJ1-3; 12 bases line up with TRBD1. Germline CDR1 reads SGHRS; CDR2 reads YFSETQ. Trimming cost V 3 bases and J 2 bases; bases outside gene matches: 3. The CDR3 is 16 amino acids. The CDR3, as DNA: TGCGCCAGCAGCTCCGGGACAGGGGGCACTGGAAACACCATATATTTT. Translated: CASSSGTGGTGNTIYF.

J is TRBJ1-5 and V is TRBV6-5; D might be TRBD1 (6 bases). Trimming removed 6 bases from V and 1 base from J, with 13 bases in between. This CDR3 is 15 amino acids long. CDR1 and CDR2 (germline): MNHEY, SVGAGI. The CDR3 is CASRRDQGSNQPQHF. In nucleotides, the CDR3 is TGTGCCAGCAGAAGAGACCAGGGGAGCAATCAGCCCCAGCATTTT.

This chain uses TRBV28 with TRBJ2-6, with a weak D call TRBD2 (6 bases). Germline V lookup: CDR1 MDHEN, CDR2 SYDVKM. This CDR3 spans 15 amino acids. V was shortened by 7 bases and J by 3 bases, with 13 bases between the two germline ends. The CDR3 sequence: CASTRGGSGANVLTF. For the CDR3, the DNA is TGTGCCAGCACTCGTGGGGGGAGTGGGGCCAACGTCCTGACTTTC.

The chain couples TRBV2 to TRBJ1-5; the match to TRBD1 covers 10 bases. CDR3 length: 15 amino acids. Per germline, CDR1 SNHLY and CDR2 FYNNEI. V shed 8 bases and J 4 bases; nucleotides not matched to a gene: 8. For the CDR3, the DNA is TGTGCCAGCGGTTGGACAGGGGGACGGAATCAGCCCCAGCATTTT. This encodes CASGWTGGRNQPQHF.

In this sample, this clone turned up a few times. The chain couples TRBV14 to TRBJ1-6, with no clear D. Germline loops: CDR1 SGHDN, CDR2 FVKESK. V lost 5 bases and J lost 8, with 10 bases in between. The CDR3 consists of 13 residues. CDR3 in DNA: TGTGCCAGCAGCAAGAGTTCGGATTCACCCCTCCACTTT. Its translation: CASSKSSDSPLHF.

The chain has TRBV28 and TRBJ1-2; 9 positions agree with TRBD1. In germline, CDR1 is MDHEN, CDR2 SYDVKM. Trimming at V came to 6 bases and at J to 8 bases, leaving 16 bases not matched to a gene. The CDR3 covers 16 residues. The CDR3, as DNA: TGTGCCAGCAGGGACGGAATCGGGACAGGGACGAGAGGCTACACCTTC. This encodes CASRDGIGTGTRGYTF.